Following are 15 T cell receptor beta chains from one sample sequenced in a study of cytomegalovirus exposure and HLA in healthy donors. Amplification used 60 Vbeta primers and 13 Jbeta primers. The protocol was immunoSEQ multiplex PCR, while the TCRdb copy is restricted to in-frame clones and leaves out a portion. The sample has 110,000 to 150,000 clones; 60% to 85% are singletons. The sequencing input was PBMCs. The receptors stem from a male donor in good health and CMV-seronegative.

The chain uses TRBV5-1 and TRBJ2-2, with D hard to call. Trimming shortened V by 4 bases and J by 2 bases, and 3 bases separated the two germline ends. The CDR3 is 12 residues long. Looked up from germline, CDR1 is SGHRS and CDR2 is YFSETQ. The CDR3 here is CASSPNTGELFF. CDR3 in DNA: TGCGCCAGCAGCCCAAACACCGGGGAGCTGTTTTTT.

The CDR3 loop reads CASSEAALGQAIFYGYTF. CDR3 DNA sequence: TGTGCCAGCAGTGAAGCGGCTTTAGGACAGGCCATCTTCTATGGCTACACCTTC. J is TRBJ1-2 and V is TRBV6-1, with 7 nucleotides matching TRBD1. CDR1 and CDR2 from the germline V gene are MNHNS and SASEGT. The CDR3 extends over 18 amino acids. The V gene end was trimmed by 0 bases and the J gene end by 4 bases; junction bases not matched to a gene: 14.

Written as DNA, the CDR3 is TGTGCCAGCAGTTTTAGGGACACTCGGGGCTACACCTTC. Amino acid sequence: CASSFRDTRGYTF. V and J are TRBV27 and TRBJ1-2, with D tentatively TRBD1 (6 bases). This CDR3 region has 13 residues. The V and J ends lost 3 bases and 8 bases respectively, with 13 bases between them. Per germline, CDR1 MNHEY and CDR2 SMNVEV (reference sequence).

CDR3: CASSGSSGETQYF. For the CDR3, the DNA is TGTGCCAGCAGCGGCAGTAGCGGGGAGACCCAGTACTTC. The rearrangement links TRBV7-2 to TRBJ2-5, with 7 bases that match TRBD2. Germline V gene sequence: CDR1 SGHTA, CDR2 FQGNSA. V shed 5 bases and J 5 bases; nucleotides not matched to a gene: 5. This CDR3 is 13 amino acids long. Full variable domain (remainder filled in from reference TRBV7-2 and TRBJ2-5): GAGVSQSPSNKVTEKGKDVELRCDPISGHTALYWYRQSLGQGLEFLIYFQGNSAPDKSGLPSDRFSAERTGGSVSTLTIQRTQQEDSAVYLCASSGSSGETQYFGPGTRLLVL.

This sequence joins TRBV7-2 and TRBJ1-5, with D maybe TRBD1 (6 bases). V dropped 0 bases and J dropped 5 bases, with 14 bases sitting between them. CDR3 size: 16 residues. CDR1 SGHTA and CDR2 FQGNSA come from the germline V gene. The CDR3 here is CASSLAHRALDQPQHF. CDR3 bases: TGTGCCAGCAGCTTAGCGCACAGGGCGTTAGATCAGCCCCAGCATTTT. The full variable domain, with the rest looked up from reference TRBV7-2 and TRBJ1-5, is GAGVSQSPSNKVTEKGKDVELRCDPISGHTALYWYRQSLGQGLEFLIYFQGNSAPDKSGLPSDRFSAERTGGSVSTLTIQRTQQEDSAVYLCASSLAHRALDQPQHFGDGTRLSIL.

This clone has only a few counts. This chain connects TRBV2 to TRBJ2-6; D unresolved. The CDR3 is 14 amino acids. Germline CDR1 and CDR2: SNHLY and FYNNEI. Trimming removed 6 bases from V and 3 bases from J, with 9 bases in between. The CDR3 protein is CASRTFHGANVLTF. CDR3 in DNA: TGTGCCAGCAGGACATTTCATGGGGCCAACGTCCTGACTTTC.

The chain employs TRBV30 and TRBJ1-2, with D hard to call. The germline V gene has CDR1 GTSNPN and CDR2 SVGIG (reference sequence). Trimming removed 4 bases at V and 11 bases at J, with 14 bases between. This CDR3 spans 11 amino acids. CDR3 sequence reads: CAWTPGVRYTF. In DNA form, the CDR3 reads TGTGCCTGGACCCCCGGGGTCCGATACACCTTC.

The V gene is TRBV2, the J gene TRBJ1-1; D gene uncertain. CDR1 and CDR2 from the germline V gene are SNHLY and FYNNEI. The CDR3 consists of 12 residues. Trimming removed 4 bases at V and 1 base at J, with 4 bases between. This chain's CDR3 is CASSGQNTEAFF. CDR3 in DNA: TGTGCCAGCAGTGGGCAGAACACTGAAGCTTTCTTT.

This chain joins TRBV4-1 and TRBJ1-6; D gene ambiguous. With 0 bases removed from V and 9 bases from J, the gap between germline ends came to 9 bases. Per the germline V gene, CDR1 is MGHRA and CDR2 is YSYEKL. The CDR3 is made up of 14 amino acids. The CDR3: CASSQDRQISPLHF. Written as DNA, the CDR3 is TGCGCCAGCAGCCAAGATCGTCAGATTTCACCCCTCCACTTT.

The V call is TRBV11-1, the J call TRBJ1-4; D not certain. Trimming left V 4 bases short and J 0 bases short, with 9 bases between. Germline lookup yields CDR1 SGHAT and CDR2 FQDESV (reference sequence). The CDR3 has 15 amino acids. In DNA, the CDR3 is TGTGCCAGCAGCTCCAACATCGCAACTAATGAAAAACTGTTTTTT. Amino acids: CASSSNIATNEKLFF.

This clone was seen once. DNA for the CDR3: TGCGCCAGCAGCTTAGGGCAGGGGGAGAATCAGCCCCAGCATTTT. As protein: CASSLGQGENQPQHF. The gene calls are TRBV5-1 and TRBJ1-5; 7 positions match TRBD1. Germline values: CDR1 SGHRS, CDR2 YFSETQ. After removal of 2 bases from V and 4 bases from J, the junction contained 6 bases not matched to a gene. CDR3 size: 15 residues.

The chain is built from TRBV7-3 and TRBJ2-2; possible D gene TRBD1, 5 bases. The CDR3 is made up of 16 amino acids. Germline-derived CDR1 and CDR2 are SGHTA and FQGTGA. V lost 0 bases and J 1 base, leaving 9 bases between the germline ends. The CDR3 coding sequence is TGTGCCAGCAGCTTAACGAATAGGGGGAACACCGGGGAGCTGTTTTTT. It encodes CASSLTNRGNTGELFF.

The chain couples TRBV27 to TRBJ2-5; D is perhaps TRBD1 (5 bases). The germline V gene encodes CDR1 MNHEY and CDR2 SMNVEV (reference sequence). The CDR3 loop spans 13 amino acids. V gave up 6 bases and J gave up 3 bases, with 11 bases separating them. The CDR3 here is CASRPRDKETQYF. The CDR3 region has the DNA TGTGCCAGCAGACCCAGGGATAAAGAGACCCAGTACTTC.

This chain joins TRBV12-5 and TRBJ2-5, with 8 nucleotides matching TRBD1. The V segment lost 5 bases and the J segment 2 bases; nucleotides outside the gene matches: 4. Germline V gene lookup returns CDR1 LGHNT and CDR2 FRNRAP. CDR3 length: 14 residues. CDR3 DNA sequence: TGTGCTAGTGGTCCAGGACAGGGACAAGAGACCCAGTACTTC. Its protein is CASGPGQGQETQYF.

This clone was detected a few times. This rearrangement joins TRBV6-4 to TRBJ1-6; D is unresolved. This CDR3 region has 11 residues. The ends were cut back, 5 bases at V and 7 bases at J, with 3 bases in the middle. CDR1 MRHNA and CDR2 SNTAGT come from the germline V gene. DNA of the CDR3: TGTGCCAGCAGTCTGAATTCACCCCTCCACTTT. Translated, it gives CASSLNSPLHF.